This T cell receptor (beta chain) was sequenced during a study of T cell repertoires in cytomegalovirus infection. Study overall: Carrying CMV and the relevant HLA type showed in public TCR beta signatures.

In TCRdb, the reads were re-called with MiXCR into one record per CDR3 protein. The sample yields hundreds of thousands of distinct CDR3 sequences, 20% to 30% seen once. Germline assignment: CDR1 SGHKS and CDR2 YYEKEE (reference sequence). Between the trimmed V and J ends, which lost 2 bases and 0 bases, there was a span of 6 bases. The CDR3 is 15 residues long. To note about this clonotype: The target antigen is unknown.

Study observations and caveats: Accumulated public TCR beta family frequency recognized individuals carrying CMV together with the relevant HLA. CMV-specific HLA-C-restricted TCR beta clonotypes dominated the ex vivo response.

This TCR derives from a human donor in good health (CMV status not recorded). Some clones in this sample may be carry-over from other donors' samples. The genes are TRBV5-5 and TRBJ1-6; D is uncertain. What was sequenced was CD8+ T cells from PBMCs. The CDR3 here is CASSLQSSYNSPLHF. The DNA of the CDR3 is TGTGCCAGCAGCTTACAGAGCTCCTATAATTCACCCCTCCACTTT.